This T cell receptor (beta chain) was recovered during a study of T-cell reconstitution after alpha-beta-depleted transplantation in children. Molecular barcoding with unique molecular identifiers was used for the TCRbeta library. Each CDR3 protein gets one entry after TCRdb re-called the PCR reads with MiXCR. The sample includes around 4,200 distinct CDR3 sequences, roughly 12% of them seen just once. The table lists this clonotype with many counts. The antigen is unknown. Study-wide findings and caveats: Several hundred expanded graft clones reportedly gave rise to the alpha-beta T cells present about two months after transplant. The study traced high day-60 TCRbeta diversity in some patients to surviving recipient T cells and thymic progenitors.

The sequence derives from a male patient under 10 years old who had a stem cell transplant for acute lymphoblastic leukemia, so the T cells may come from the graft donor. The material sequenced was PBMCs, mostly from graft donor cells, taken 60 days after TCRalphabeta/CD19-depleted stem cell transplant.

DNA for the CDR3: TGTGCCAGCAGCACGCGGGGACAGAGGAACACCGGGGAGCTGTTTTTT. The encoded protein is CASSTRGQRNTGELFF. The chain links TRBV7-9 to TRBJ2-2, with D possibly matching TRBD1 (7 bases). CDR1 is SEHNR and CDR2 is FQNEAQ in the germline V gene (reference sequence). Deletions cut 5 bases from V and 1 base from J, with 14 bases between. CDR3 length equals 16 residues. Full variable domain (missing parts from reference TRBV7-9 and TRBJ2-2): DTGVSQNPRHKITKRGQNVTFRCDPISEHNRLYWYRQTLGQGPEFLTYFQNEAQLEKSRLLSDRFSAERPKGSFSTLEIQRTEQGDSAMYLCASSTRGQRNTGELFFGEGSRLTVL.